This TCR beta chain originates from a study of blood T cell repertoires in COVID-19. The Seattle patients joined while their infection was active and were tracked longitudinally afterward. Data came from immunoSEQ multiplex PCR; TCRdb stores just in-frame clones and leaves some out. The sample records some 360,000 clones, about nine tenths being singletons. The clonotype was recovered from a woman aged 55 to 70 with COVID-19, enrolled during active disease. The sample taken for sequencing was peripheral blood.

The CDR3 bases are TGTGCCAGCAGCACCGGACAGGGCTTTTTCAACGAGCAGTACTTC. Protein product: CASSTGQGFFNEQYF. The chain has TRBV5-4 and TRBJ2-7; 8 bases agree with TRBD1. CDR3 length: 15 residues. Unmatched junction bases numbered 11, after V lost 4 bases and J lost 5 bases. Germline values: CDR1 SGHNT, CDR2 YYREEE (reference sequence).